The 16 T cell receptor beta chains below all came from one sample that was sequenced in a study of cytomegalovirus exposure and HLA in healthy donors. Sequencing was performed with immunoSEQ multiplex PCR; in TCRdb, only in-frame clones are kept and a portion is missing. The sample records a few hundred thousand clones, roughly 89% being singletons. Sequencing used PBMCs. These receptors were collected from a woman younger than 30 in good health and CMV-seronegative.

This chain joins TRBV5-1 and TRBJ2-7; a possible D gene is TRBD2 (7 bases). Germline CDR1 SGHRS, CDR2 YFSETQ. The CDR3 spans 14 residues. The V and J ends lost 4 bases and 7 bases respectively, with 18 bases between them. The CDR3 here is CASSTNGGPGEQYF. DNA for the CDR3: TGCGCCAGCAGCACGAACGGGGGGCCGGGGGAGCAGTACTTC.

V and J are TRBV10-1 and TRBJ2-7; 12 bases map to TRBD1. The junction had 5 bases not matched to a gene; V was cut back by 2 bases and J by 6 bases. The CDR3 has 15 amino acids. Germline V CDR1 and CDR2: WNHNN, SYGVQD (reference sequence). The CDR3 here is CASSEGDRGPGEQYF. For the CDR3, the DNA is TGCGCCAGCAGTGAGGGGGACAGGGGGCCTGGCGAGCAGTACTTC.

This chain connects TRBV19 to TRBJ2-7; TRBD1 aligns across 9 bases. The CDR3 runs 15 residues. Germline V gene lookup returns CDR1 LNHDA and CDR2 SQIVND (reference sequence). The J segment lost 5 bases and the V segment lost 5 bases, leaving 10 bases of the junction unmatched. The CDR3 DNA reads as TGTGCCAGTAGTTCTACCGGGACAGGGATCCACGAGCAGTACTTC. Protein product: CASSSTGTGIHEQYF. The entire variable domain, with the rest obtained from reference TRBV19 and TRBJ2-7, is as follows: DGGITQSPKYLFRKEGQNVTLSCEQNLNHDAMYWYRQDPGQGLRLIYYSQIVNDFQKGDIAEGYSVSREKKESFPLTVTSAQKNPTAFYLCASSSTGTGIHEQYFGPGTRLTVT.

The chain has TRBV28 and TRBJ1-2, with D possibly being TRBD1 (5 bases). The CDR3 totals 14 residues. Germline V gene data show CDR1 as MDHEN and CDR2 as SYDVKM. V lost 0 bases and J lost 4, with 9 bases in between. In nucleotides, the CDR3 is TGTGCCAGCAGTTTATGGGCAGGGTTCTATGGCTACACCTTC. Encoded protein: CASSLWAGFYGYTF.

The V call is TRBV7-2, the J call TRBJ1-2, with TRBD1 as a possible D gene (5 bases). The CDR3 runs 14 residues. V lost 6 bases, J lost 3 bases, and 14 bases lay in between. Germline loops: CDR1 SGHTA, CDR2 FQGNSA. The CDR3 DNA follows: TGTGCCAGCAGTTTGGGGGGAAGAGACTATGGCTACACCTTC. This sequence encodes CASSLGGRDYGYTF.

The chain links TRBV28 to TRBJ2-2; D ambiguous. Germline lookup yields CDR1 MDHEN and CDR2 SYDVKM. The CDR3 spans 15 residues. With 3 bases removed from V and 4 bases from J, the gap between germline ends came to 12 bases. The CDR3 loop is CASSLYGLGTGELFF. As DNA, the CDR3 is TGTGCCAGCAGTTTGTACGGGTTGGGCACCGGGGAGCTGTTTTTT.

V is TRBV9 and J is TRBJ2-7, with 8 bases that match TRBD1. The CDR3 is 15 residues long. Germline values: CDR1 SGDLS, CDR2 YYNGEE. The V and J ends lost 3 bases and 2 bases, in that order; junction bases with no gene match: 7. The CDR3 here is CASSGSDRGPYEQYF. In nucleotides, the CDR3 is TGTGCCAGCAGCGGCTCTGACAGGGGACCCTACGAGCAGTACTTC.

The V and J genes are TRBV5-6 and TRBJ2-7, with TRBD1 matching 10 bases. The CDR3 runs to 14 residues. CDR1 is SGHDT and CDR2 is YYEEEE in the germline V gene. V trimming: 2 bases; J trimming: 7 bases; junction bases outside the gene matches: 6. The CDR3 DNA is TGTGCCAGCAGCTTTTGGGACAGGGGCAGGGAGCAGTACTTC. Translated: CASSFWDRGREQYF. Variable domain in full (rest from reference TRBV5-6 and TRBJ2-7): DAGVTQSPTHLIKTRGQQVTLRCSPKSGHDTVSWYQQALGQGPQFIFQYYEEEERQRGNFPDRFSGHQFPNYSSELNVNALLLGDSALYLCASSFWDRGREQYFGPGTRLTVT.

The J gene is TRBJ1-2, the V gene TRBV19; D perhaps matches TRBD1 (6 bases). Germline-derived CDR1 and CDR2 are LNHDA and SQIVND (reference sequence). The CDR3 is 15 amino acids. V was trimmed by 3 bases and J by 4 bases, leaving 15 bases between them. CDR3 in amino acids: CASSMQRGTLYGYTF. As DNA, the CDR3 is TGTGCCAGTAGTATGCAGAGGGGGACGCTCTATGGCTACACCTTC.

The V call is TRBV4-2, the J call TRBJ2-1; a weak D match, TRBD2 (5 bases). CDR1 and CDR2 (germline): LGHNA, YNFKEQ. This CDR3 has 13 residues. The V end was cut by 0 bases, the J end by 13 bases, with 13 bases between. For the CDR3, the DNA is TGTGCCAGCAGCCAAGATGATGGGGAGAGCCAGTTCTTC. Amino acids: CASSQDDGESQFF.

The chain carries TRBV29-1 and TRBJ2-1, with 7 bases lining up with TRBD2. The ends lost 8 bases at V and 7 bases at J; junction bases unmatched: 11. Per the germline V gene, CDR1 is SQVTM and CDR2 is ANQGSEA. The length of the CDR3 is 13 residues. CDR3 amino acids: CSNSGNDGNEQFF. The CDR3 DNA reads TGCAGCAACAGCGGGAATGATGGGAATGAGCAGTTCTTC.

This clone came up once. The chain recombines TRBV9 with TRBJ2-1; 13 bases align to TRBD2. Losses at the gene ends were 4 bases for V and 10 bases for J; bases not matched to a gene: 8. The CDR3 has 15 residues. Germline CDR1 reads SGDLS; CDR2 reads YYNGEE. This CDR3 reads CASSLTSGRAREQFF. The CDR3 nucleotides read TGTGCCAGCAGCCTAACTAGCGGGAGGGCCCGGGAGCAGTTCTTC.

The genes are TRBV6-6 and TRBJ1-2; the match to TRBD1 covers 8 bases. V lost 2 bases, J lost 1 base, and 6 bases stayed unmatched. CDR1 MNHNY and CDR2 SVGAGI come from the germline V gene (reference sequence). The CDR3 is made up of 16 amino acids. For the CDR3, the DNA is TGTGCCAGCAGTTACGGACAGGGTGCTTATAACTATGGCTACACCTTC. This sequence encodes CASSYGQGAYNYGYTF.

This clone has a handful of counts. This same CDR3 is encoded by further DNA sequences in the sample. J is TRBJ1-5 and V is TRBV7-2, with 7 bases matching TRBD1. CDR3 length equals 13 residues. CDR1 SGHTA and CDR2 FQGNSA come from the germline V gene. The V gene end was trimmed by 5 bases and the J gene end by 5 bases; junction bases not matched to a gene: 3. CDR3 sequence: CASSTDRDQPQHF. In DNA form, the CDR3 reads TGTGCCAGCAGCACCGACAGGGATCAGCCCCAGCATTTT.

This clone has a handful of counts. The V and J genes are TRBV6-5 and TRBJ1-2; TRBD1 aligns across 9 bases. Germline assignment: CDR1 MNHEY and CDR2 SVGAGI. Trimming at V came to 4 bases and at J to 7 bases, leaving 7 bases not matched to a gene. The CDR3 sequence is 14 residues long. This chain's CDR3 is CASSSPGTGFGYTF. CDR3 DNA: TGTGCCAGCAGTTCCCCCGGGACAGGGTTTGGCTACACCTTC.

The V and J genes are TRBV28 and TRBJ1-1, with TRBD1 matching 8 bases. Germline lookup yields CDR1 MDHEN and CDR2 SYDVKM. V lost 6 bases to trimming and J lost 3 bases; unmatched junction nucleotides: 9. The CDR3 is 15 residues long. CDR3 amino acids: CASSSSQTGDTEAFF. The DNA of the CDR3 is TGTGCCAGCAGCTCCTCCCAGACAGGGGACACTGAAGCTTTCTTT.